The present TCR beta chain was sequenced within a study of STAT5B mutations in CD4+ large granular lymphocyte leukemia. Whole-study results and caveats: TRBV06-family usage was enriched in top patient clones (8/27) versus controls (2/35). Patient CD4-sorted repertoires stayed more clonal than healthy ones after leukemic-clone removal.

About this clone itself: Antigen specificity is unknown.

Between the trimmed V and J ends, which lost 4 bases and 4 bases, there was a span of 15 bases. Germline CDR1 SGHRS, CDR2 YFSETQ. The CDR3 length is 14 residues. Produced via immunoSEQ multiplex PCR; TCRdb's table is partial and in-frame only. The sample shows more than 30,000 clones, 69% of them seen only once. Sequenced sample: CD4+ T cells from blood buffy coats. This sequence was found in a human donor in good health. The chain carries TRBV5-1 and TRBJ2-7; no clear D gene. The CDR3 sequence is CASSIDAQIYEQYF. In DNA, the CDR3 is TGCGCCAGCAGCATAGATGCGCAAATATACGAGCAGTACTTC.